The rows below give T cell receptor beta chains drawn from one sample of a study of shared clonotypes between healthy human individuals. Produced via immunoSEQ multiplex PCR; TCRdb's table is partial and in-frame only. The data contain roughly 2.2 million clones, 92% of them singletons. Sequenced: naive CD4+ T cells from PBMCs. These receptors were obtained from a man between 18 and 29 years old in good health. Some clones in this sample may be carry-over from other donors' samples. The CDR3 runs from the conserved cysteine through the conserved F or W.

cdr3_aa v_call cdr3_length j_call
CASSQQREQALYGYTF TRBV4-2 16 TRBJ1-2
CASSFVSSRETQYF TRBV5-4 14 TRBJ2-5
CASSPRTSGVGTQYF TRBV18 15 TRBJ2-5
CASSAKGTGELFF TRBV6-1 13 TRBJ2-2
CASSLAGLNEQFF TRBV28 13 TRBJ2-1
CASSSLPGLANEQFF TRBV5-1 15 TRBJ2-1
CASSITAGGENGYTF TRBV19 15 TRBJ1-2
CASSYPGQPFTEAFF TRBV28 15 TRBJ1-1
CASSAGTSGRVGNEQFF TRBV5-1 17 TRBJ2-1
CASSVRLNTEAFF TRBV19 13 TRBJ1-1
CASSLGQTVAYEQYF TRBV5-1 15 TRBJ2-7
CASSEFPDRGNEQYF TRBV9 15 TRBJ2-7
CASSFWGAQGNIQYF TRBV5-6 15 TRBJ2-4
CASSSGPTNEKLFF TRBV5-4 14 TRBJ1-4